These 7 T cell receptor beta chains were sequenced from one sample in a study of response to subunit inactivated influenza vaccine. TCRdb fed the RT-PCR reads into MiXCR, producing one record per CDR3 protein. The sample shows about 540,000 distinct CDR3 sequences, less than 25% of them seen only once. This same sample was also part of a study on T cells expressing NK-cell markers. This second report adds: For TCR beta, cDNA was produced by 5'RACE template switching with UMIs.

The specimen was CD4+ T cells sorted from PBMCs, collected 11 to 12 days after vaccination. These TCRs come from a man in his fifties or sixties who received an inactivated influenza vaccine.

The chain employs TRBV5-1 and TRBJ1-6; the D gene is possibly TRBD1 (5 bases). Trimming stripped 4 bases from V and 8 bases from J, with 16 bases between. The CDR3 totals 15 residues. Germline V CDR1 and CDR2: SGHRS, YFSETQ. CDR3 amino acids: CASSRGNQDYSPLHF. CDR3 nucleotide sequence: TGCGCCAGCAGCAGGGGAAATCAGGATTATTCACCCCTCCACTTT.

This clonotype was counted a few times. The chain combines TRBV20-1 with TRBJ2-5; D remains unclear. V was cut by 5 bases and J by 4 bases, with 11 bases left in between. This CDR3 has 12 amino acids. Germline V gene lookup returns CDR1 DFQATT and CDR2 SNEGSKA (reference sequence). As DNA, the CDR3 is TGCAGTGCTCGCGCAGTTGGAGAGACCCAGTACTTC. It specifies CSARAVGETQYF.

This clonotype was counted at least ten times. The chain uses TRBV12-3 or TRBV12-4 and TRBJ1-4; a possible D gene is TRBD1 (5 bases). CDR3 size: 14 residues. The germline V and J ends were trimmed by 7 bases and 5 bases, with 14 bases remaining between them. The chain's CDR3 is CASTRGGGNEKLFF. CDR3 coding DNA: TGTGCCAGCACCCGTGGCGGGGGAAATGAAAAACTGTTTTTT.

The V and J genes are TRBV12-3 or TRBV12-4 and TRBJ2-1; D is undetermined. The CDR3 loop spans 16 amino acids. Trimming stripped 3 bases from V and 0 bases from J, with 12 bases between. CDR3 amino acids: CASSFAEWTSYNEQFF. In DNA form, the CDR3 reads TGTGCCAGCAGTTTCGCAGAATGGACCTCCTACAATGAGCAGTTCTTC.

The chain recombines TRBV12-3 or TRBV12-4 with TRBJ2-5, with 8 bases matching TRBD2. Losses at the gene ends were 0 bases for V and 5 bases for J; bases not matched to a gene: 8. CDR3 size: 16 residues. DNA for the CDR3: TGTGCCAGCAGTTTAGCGTATGCTAGCGGGCGGGAGACCCAGTACTTC. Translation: CASSLAYASGRETQYF.

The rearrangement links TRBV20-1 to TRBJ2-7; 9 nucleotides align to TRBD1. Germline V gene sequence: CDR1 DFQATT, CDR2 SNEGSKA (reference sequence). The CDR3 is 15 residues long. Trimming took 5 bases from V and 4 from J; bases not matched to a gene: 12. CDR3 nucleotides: TGCAGTGCTCCTCGGCTAGACAGGGGGTGGTACGAGCAGTACTTC. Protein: CSAPRLDRGWYEQYF.

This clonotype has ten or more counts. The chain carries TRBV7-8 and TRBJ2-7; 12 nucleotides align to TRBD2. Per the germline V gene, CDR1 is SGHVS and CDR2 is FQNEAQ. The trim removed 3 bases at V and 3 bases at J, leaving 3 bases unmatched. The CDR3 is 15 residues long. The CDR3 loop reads CASSLGLAGLYEQYF. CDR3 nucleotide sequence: TGTGCCAGCAGCTTGGGACTAGCGGGCCTCTACGAGCAGTACTTC.